The next 20 T cell receptor beta chains were all read from a single sample in a study of a mutant IDH1 vaccine in newly diagnosed glioma. The table came from immunoSEQ multiplex PCR; TCRdb's copy has only in-frame clones and leaves some out. This sample has approximately 57,000 clones, with 82% found just once. Stated time point: week 5, during vaccination. In every dose of vaccine, 300 ug of mutant IDH1 20-mer peptide was given alongside topical imiquimod. Antigen specificity for these receptors is unknown. The input for sequencing was PBMCs, taken from a glioma patient whose treatment included an IDH1 peptide vaccine. The receptors shown here come from a woman under 30 with glioma. Some clones in this sample may be carry-over from other donors' samples.

This chain joins TRBV6-1 and TRBJ1-1; the D gene is possibly TRBD1 (6 bases). Germline loops: CDR1 MNHNS, CDR2 SASEGT. The CDR3 is made up of 13 amino acids. Trimming removed 6 bases at V and 0 bases at J, with 8 bases between. This chain's CDR3 is CASRGHLNTEAFF. In DNA, the CDR3 is TGTGCCAGCAGGGGACATCTGAACACTGAAGCTTTCTTT.

This clone showed up just once. The V gene is TRBV6-5, the J gene TRBJ1-1; 9 nucleotides match TRBD1. Germline V gives CDR1 MNHEY, CDR2 SVGAGI. Trimming took 6 bases from V and 10 from J; bases not matched to a gene: 9. The length of the CDR3 is 13 residues. The CDR3 sequence is CASRKQGAGGAFF. For the CDR3, the DNA is TGTGCCAGCAGGAAACAGGGGGCTGGTGGAGCTTTCTTT.

The chain recombines TRBV12-5 with TRBJ2-1; possibly TRBD1 or TRBD2 for D (5 bases each). V lost 7 bases and J lost 7, with 11 bases in between. The length of the CDR3 is 12 residues. Germline CDR1 reads LGHNT; CDR2 reads FRNRAP. This CDR3 is CASAPWGNEQFF. DNA for the CDR3: TGTGCTAGTGCCCCTTGGGGGAATGAGCAGTTCTTC.

This sequence joins TRBV29-1 and TRBJ2-1; TRBD2 matches 13 bases. The V gene's germline CDR1 is SQVTM and CDR2 ANQGSEA. The V segment lost 1 base and the J segment 1 base; nucleotides outside the gene matches: 1. The CDR3 extends over 16 amino acids. The DNA for the CDR3 is TGCAGCGTTGAAGGGGGACTAGCGGGGTCCTACAATGAGCAGTTCTTC. It codes for CSVEGGLAGSYNEQFF.

This rearrangement joins TRBV5-1 to TRBJ1-1; no clear D. V was shortened by 6 bases and J by 1 base, with 16 bases between the two germline ends. CDR3 size: 15 residues. Germline CDR1 and CDR2: SGHRS and YFSETQ. This chain's CDR3 is CASNSGGRGNTEAFF. The CDR3 DNA follows: TGCGCCAGCAACTCGGGTGGCCGGGGGAACACTGAAGCTTTCTTT.

The rearrangement links TRBV4-2 to TRBJ2-7; TRBD1 matches 8 bases. The CDR3 is 16 amino acids. V trimming: 0 bases; J trimming: 1 base; junction bases outside the gene matches: 5. The germline V gene has CDR1 LGHNA and CDR2 YNFKEQ. CDR3 in amino acids: CASSQEQGARSYEQYF. In DNA form, the CDR3 reads TGTGCCAGCAGCCAAGAGCAGGGGGCGCGTTCCTACGAGCAGTACTTC.

The chain has TRBV10-3 and TRBJ1-1; TRBD1 might be the D (6 bases). Germline V lookup: CDR1 ENHRY, CDR2 SYGVKD. The CDR3 loop spans 14 amino acids. V lost 4 bases to trimming and J lost 3 bases, with 12 bases between them. This CDR3 reads CAISGINRDTEAFF. DNA of the CDR3: TGTGCCATCAGTGGCATCAACAGGGACACTGAAGCTTTCTTT.

This clone has a single count. In DNA form, the CDR3 reads TGTGCCAGCACCACCGGGGCTAGATATGAAGAGACCCAGTACTTC. It translates to CASTTGARYEETQYF. The chain recombines TRBV5-6 with TRBJ2-5, with D perhaps TRBD1 or TRBD2 (5 bases each). Germline V gene sequence: CDR1 SGHDT, CDR2 YYEEEE. The length of the CDR3 is 15 residues. Trimming shortened V by 6 bases and J by 3 bases, and 18 bases separated the two germline ends.

CDR3 amino acids: CASSLILYEKLFF. The CDR3 bases are TGCGCCAGCAGCCTCATCCTTTATGAAAAACTGTTTTTT. This chain connects TRBV4-3 to TRBJ1-4, with no clear D. V shed 4 bases and J shed 6 bases, with 9 bases lying between them. In germline, CDR1 is LGHNA, CDR2 YSLEER. The CDR3 spans 13 residues.

The rearrangement joins TRBV5-6 to TRBJ2-1, with 7 bases lining up with TRBD2. The CDR3 length is 17 residues. CDR1 SGHDT and CDR2 YYEEEE come from the germline V gene. V trimming: 4 bases; J trimming: 0 bases; junction bases outside the gene matches: 10. CDR3 in DNA: TGTGCCAGCAGCCCTTTCCTAGCGGTAAGCTCCTACAATGAGCAGTTCTTC. Translating gives CASSPFLAVSSYNEQFF. The whole variable domain, filled in from reference TRBV5-6 and TRBJ2-1, reads DAGVTQSPTHLIKTRGQQVTLRCSPKSGHDTVSWYQQALGQGPQFIFQYYEEEERQRGNFPDRFSGHQFPNYSSELNVNALLLGDSALYLCASSPFLAVSSYNEQFFGPGTRLTVL.

The chain is built from TRBV21-1 and TRBJ2-3; the D segment call TRBD2 is taken from the table without a DNA check. TRBV21-1 is designated a pseudogene. The CDR3 has 17 residues. CDR3 DNA: TGTGCCAGCAGCAATCCCGGGACTAGCTTTTCTACAGATACGCAGTATTTT. It codes for CASSNPGTSFSTDTQYF.

The DNA for the CDR3 is TGTGCCAGCTCACCGCCGGGGGCGAGGATTTCAGGCACTGAAGCTTTCTTT. It encodes CASSPPGARISGTEAFF. The chain joins TRBV18 to TRBJ1-1; D perhaps matches TRBD1 (6 bases). Germline values: CDR1 KGHSH, CDR2 LQKENI. This CDR3 comprises 17 residues. The ends were cut back, 3 bases at V and 4 bases at J, with 21 bases in the middle.

This clone was counted between two and nine times. V is TRBV27 and J is TRBJ1-2, with D possibly being TRBD1 (6 bases). CDR1 is MNHEY and CDR2 is SMNVEV in the germline V gene (reference sequence). The CDR3 sequence is 13 residues long. Trimming removed 3 bases at V and 2 bases at J, with 7 bases between. The CDR3 reads CASSFRGNYGYTF. CDR3 DNA: TGTGCCAGCAGTTTCAGGGGAAACTATGGCTACACCTTC.

The chain uses TRBV7-2 and TRBJ2-5, with 7 bases lining up with TRBD1. The CDR3 is made up of 13 amino acids. CDR1 and CDR2 from the germline V gene are SGHTA and FQGNSA. The junction had 10 bases not matched to a gene; V was cut back by 8 bases and J by 7 bases. The CDR3 DNA reads TGTGCCAGCTCCGGGACAGCGAGGGGGACCCAGTACTTC. The encoded protein is CASSGTARGTQYF.

V and J are TRBV7-2 and TRBJ2-7; D unresolved. CDR1 and CDR2 from the germline V gene are SGHTA and FQGNSA. The V gene lost 2 bases and the J gene lost 3 bases, with 8 bases spanning the gap. The length of the CDR3 is 13 residues. The CDR3 DNA is TGTGCCAGCAGCTTAAGCCTAGTCTACGAGCAGTACTTC. Its translation: CASSLSLVYEQYF.

V is TRBV4-2 and J is TRBJ2-7, with 9 nucleotides matching TRBD1. Germline values: CDR1 LGHNA, CDR2 YNFKEQ. V dropped 8 bases and J dropped 7; count of bases not matched to a gene: 9. CDR3 length: 13 amino acids. The CDR3 loop is CASRDGQGWEQYF. CDR3 DNA: TGTGCCAGCCGAGACGGACAGGGGTGGGAGCAGTACTTC.

In this sample, this clone turned up once. Here the CDR3 reads CASSNPGTLIGYTF. The CDR3, as DNA: TGTGCCAGCAGCAACCCGGGGACTTTAATTGGCTACACCTTC. The V and J genes are TRBV7-9 and TRBJ1-2, with D perhaps TRBD1 (5 bases). Deletions cut 5 bases from V and 7 bases from J, with 17 bases between. The V gene's germline CDR1 is SEHNR and CDR2 FQNEAQ (reference sequence). The CDR3 consists of 14 residues. Looking up the rest from reference TRBV7-9 and TRBJ1-2 gives the full variable domain: DTGVSQNPRHKITKRGQNVTFRCDPISEHNRLYWYRQTLGQGPEFLTYFQNEAQLEKSRLLSDRFSAERPKGSFSTLEIQRTEQGDSAMYLCASSNPGTLIGYTFGSGTRLTVV.

This clone was seen a single time. The chain joins TRBV4-1 to TRBJ2-7, with 7 bases identical to TRBD1. V shed 0 bases and J 2 bases; nucleotides not matched to a gene: 7. The V gene's germline CDR1 is MGHRA and CDR2 YSYEKL. The CDR3 is made up of 16 amino acids. CDR3 in amino acids: CASSQDQGQQAYEQYF. DNA of the CDR3: TGCGCCAGCAGCCAAGACCAGGGACAGCAAGCCTACGAGCAGTACTTC.

The chain uses TRBV5-4 and TRBJ2-7; D is perhaps TRBD1 or TRBD2 (5 bases each). The CDR3 has 14 residues. The V and J ends lost 1 base and 6 bases respectively, with 14 bases between them. CDR1 is SGHNT, CDR2 YYREEE, per germline (reference sequence). CDR3: CASSLPGTASEQYF. The CDR3 coding sequence is TGTGCCAGCAGCTTGCCTGGGACCGCCTCCGAGCAGTACTTC.

The chain joins TRBV10-2 to TRBJ2-7; TRBD2 is a possible D gene (5 bases). The V and J ends lost 2 bases and 5 bases respectively, with 10 bases between them. Germline CDR1 reads WSHSY; CDR2 reads SAAADI. The CDR3 length is 13 residues. The CDR3: CASSEIGVHEQYF. DNA of the CDR3: TGCGCCAGCAGTGAGATCGGGGTCCACGAGCAGTACTTC.